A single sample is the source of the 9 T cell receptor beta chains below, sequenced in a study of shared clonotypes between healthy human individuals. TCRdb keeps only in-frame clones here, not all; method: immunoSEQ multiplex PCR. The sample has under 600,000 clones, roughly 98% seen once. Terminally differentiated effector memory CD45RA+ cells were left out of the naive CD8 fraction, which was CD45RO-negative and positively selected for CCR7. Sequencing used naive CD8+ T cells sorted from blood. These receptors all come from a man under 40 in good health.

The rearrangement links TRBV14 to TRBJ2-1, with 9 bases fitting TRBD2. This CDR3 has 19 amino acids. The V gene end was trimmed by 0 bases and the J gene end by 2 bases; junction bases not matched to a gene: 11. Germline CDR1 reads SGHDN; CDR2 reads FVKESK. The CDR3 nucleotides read TGTGCCAGCAGCCAAGATCATCCAGTTGTAGCGGGGGCCTACAATGAGCAGTTCTTC. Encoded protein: CASSQDHPVVAGAYNEQFF.

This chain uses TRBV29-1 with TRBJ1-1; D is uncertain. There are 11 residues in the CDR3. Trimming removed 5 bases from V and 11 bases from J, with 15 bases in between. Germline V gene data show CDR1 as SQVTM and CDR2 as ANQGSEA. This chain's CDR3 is CSVLRSSGAFF. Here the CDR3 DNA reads TGCAGCGTTTTACGGTCGTCGGGGGCTTTCTTT. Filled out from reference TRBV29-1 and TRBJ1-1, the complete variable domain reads SAVISQKPSRDICQRGTSLTIQCQVDSQVTMMFWYRQQPGQSLTLIATANQGSEATYESGFVIDKFPISRPNLTFSTLTVSNMSPEDSSIYLCSVLRSSGAFFGQGTRLTVV.

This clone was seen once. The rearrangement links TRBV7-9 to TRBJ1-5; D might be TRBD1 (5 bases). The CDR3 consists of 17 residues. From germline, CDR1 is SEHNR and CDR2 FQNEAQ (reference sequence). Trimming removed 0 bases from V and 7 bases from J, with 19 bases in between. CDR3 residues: CASSLANSGTFRQPQHF. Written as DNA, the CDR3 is TGTGCCAGCAGCTTAGCGAACTCAGGGACCTTCAGGCAGCCCCAGCATTTT.

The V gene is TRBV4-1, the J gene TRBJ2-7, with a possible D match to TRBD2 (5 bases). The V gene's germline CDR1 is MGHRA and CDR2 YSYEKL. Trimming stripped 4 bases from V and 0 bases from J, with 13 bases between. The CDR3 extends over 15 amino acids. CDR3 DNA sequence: TGCGCCAGCAGCCGAGTAGCGCCAAGCTCCTACGAGCAGTACTTC. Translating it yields CASSRVAPSSYEQYF.

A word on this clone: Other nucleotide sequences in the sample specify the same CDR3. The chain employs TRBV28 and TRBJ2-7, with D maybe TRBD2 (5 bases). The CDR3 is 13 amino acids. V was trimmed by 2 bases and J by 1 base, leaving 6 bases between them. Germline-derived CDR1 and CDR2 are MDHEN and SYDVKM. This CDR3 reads CASSLEGSYEQYF. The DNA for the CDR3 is TGTGCCAGCAGTTTAGAGGGATCCTACGAGCAGTACTTC. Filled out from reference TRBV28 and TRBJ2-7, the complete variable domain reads DVKVTQSSRYLVKRTGEKVFLECVQDMDHENMFWYRQDPGLGLRLIYFSYDVKMKEKGDIPEGYSVSREKKERFSLILESASTNQTSMYLCASSLEGSYEQYFGPGTRLTVT.

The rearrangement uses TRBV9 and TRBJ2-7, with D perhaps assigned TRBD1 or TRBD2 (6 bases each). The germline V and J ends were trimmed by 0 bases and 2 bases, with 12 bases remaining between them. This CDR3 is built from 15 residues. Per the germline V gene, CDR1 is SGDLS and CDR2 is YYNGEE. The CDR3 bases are TGTGCCAGCAGCGTAGATCAGGGGAGGACCTACGAGCAGTACTTC. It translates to CASSVDQGRTYEQYF.

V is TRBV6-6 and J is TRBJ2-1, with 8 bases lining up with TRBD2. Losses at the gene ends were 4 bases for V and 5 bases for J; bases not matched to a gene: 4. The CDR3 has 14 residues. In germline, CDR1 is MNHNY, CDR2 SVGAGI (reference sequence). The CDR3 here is CASSLAGYHNEQFF. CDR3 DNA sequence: TGTGCCAGCAGTTTAGCGGGATATCACAATGAGCAGTTCTTC.

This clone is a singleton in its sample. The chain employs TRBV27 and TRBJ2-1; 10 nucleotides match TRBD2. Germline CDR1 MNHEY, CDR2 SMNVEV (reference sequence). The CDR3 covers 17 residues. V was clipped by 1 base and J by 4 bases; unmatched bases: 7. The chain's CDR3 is CASSLLASGSGYNEQFF. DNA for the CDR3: TGTGCCAGCAGTTTATTGGCTAGCGGGAGCGGATACAATGAGCAGTTCTTC.

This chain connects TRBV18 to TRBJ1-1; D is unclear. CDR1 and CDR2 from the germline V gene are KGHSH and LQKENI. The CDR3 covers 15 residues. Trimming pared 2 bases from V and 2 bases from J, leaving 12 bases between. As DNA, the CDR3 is TGTGCCAGCTCACCATCCGGAAAGGTAAACACTGAAGCTTTCTTT. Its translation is CASSPSGKVNTEAFF.